The 29 T cell receptor beta chains in this list originate from one sample, sequenced in a study of CD8 T cells in ankylosing spondylitis (TCRdb year 2017). Libraries were constructed by 5' RACE. Data came from an Illumina HiSeq 2500. TCRdb handled the public reads itself, with Q25 trimming in fastp and clone calling in MiXCR, and kept productive beta chains. Rows are unified per CDR3 protein, each entry keeping the most common DNA and genes. The sample includes some 120,000 distinct CDR3 sequences, with approximately 6.8% observed a single time. In total, the top ten clones hold 9.5% to 15% of the sample. The sequencing input was blood, either unsorted or a sorted T cell fraction (not recorded which). These receptors were taken from a male donor with ankylosing spondylitis or in good health (not recorded which).

This clonotype has ten or more counts. This chain uses TRBV29-1 with TRBJ2-2; 9 nucleotides agree with TRBD1. The germline V gene has CDR1 SQVTM and CDR2 ANQGSEA. The CDR3 sequence is 13 residues long. The trim removed 7 bases at V and 4 bases at J, leaving 4 bases unmatched. In DNA form, the CDR3 reads TGCAGCGCCAGGACAGGGGTCACCGGGGAGCTGTTTTTT. Encoded protein: CSARTGVTGELFF.

Ten or more counts support this clonotype. The chain carries TRBV5-6 and TRBJ1-5; D gene ambiguous. Trimming shortened V by 7 bases and J by 9 bases, and 20 bases separated the two germline ends. The CDR3 loop spans 14 amino acids. The germline gives CDR1 SGHDT, CDR2 YYEEEE. In DNA form, the CDR3 reads TGTGCCAGCCACTCATTTGCCGCGTTAGGGCCCCAGCATTTT. It is translated as CASHSFAALGPQHF.

This clonotype turned up a few times. The chain links TRBV2 to TRBJ2-7; D possibly corresponds to TRBD2 (5 bases). This CDR3 region has 15 residues. Germline CDR1 is SNHLY and CDR2 is FYNNEI. The V end lost 6 bases, the J end lost 3 bases, and 18 bases lay between the germline ends. CDR3 in amino acids: CASRGTLEANYEQYF. For the CDR3, the DNA is TGTGCCAGCAGGGGCACCTTGGAGGCGAACTACGAGCAGTACTTC.

CDR3 sequence: CASSFRSEGPQPGELFF. The DNA of the CDR3 is TGTGCCAGCAGTTTCCGGAGTGAAGGCCCCCAGCCCGGGGAGCTGTTTTTT. The chain combines TRBV6-2 or TRBV6-3 with TRBJ2-2; no clear D gene. Germline V lookup: CDR1 MNHEY, CDR2 SVGEGT. This CDR3 is 17 amino acids long. Trimming removed 4 bases at V and 6 bases at J, with 21 bases between.

This clonotype has ten or more counts. The V and J genes are TRBV6-6 and TRBJ2-1, with D perhaps matching TRBD2 (7 bases). Germline V gene sequence: CDR1 MNHNY, CDR2 SVGAGI (reference sequence). Trimming stripped 2 bases from V and 8 bases from J, with 10 bases between. The CDR3 covers 13 residues. CDR3 region: CASSYRGGYEQFF. The CDR3 region has the DNA TGTGCCAGCAGTTACCGCGGGGGCTATGAGCAGTTCTTC.

This clonotype was detected many times. This rearrangement joins TRBV29-1 to TRBJ1-1, with TRBD1 matching over 10 bases. V lost 6 bases to trimming and J lost 4 bases; unmatched junction nucleotides: 2. CDR3 length equals 12 residues. Germline assignment: CDR1 SQVTM and CDR2 ANQGSEA. CDR3 DNA: TGCAGCGTGAGGACAGGGGGCACTGAAGCTTTCTTT. It encodes CSVRTGGTEAFF.

This clonotype was counted at least ten times. The V gene is TRBV6-6, the J gene TRBJ2-3; no clear D. CDR1 is MNHNY, CDR2 SVGAGI, per germline (reference sequence). The ends were cut back, 5 bases at V and 3 bases at J, with 9 bases in the middle. The CDR3 extends over 13 amino acids. Here the CDR3 reads CASSNAWTDTQYF. The CDR3 region has the DNA TGTGCCAGCAGTAACGCGTGGACAGATACGCAGTATTTT.

The chain joins TRBV12-3 or TRBV12-4 to TRBJ2-2, with 10 bases lining up with TRBD2. The CDR3 is 17 residues long. J gave up 3 bases and V 3 bases, and 7 bases lay outside the gene matches. For the CDR3, the DNA is TGTGCCAGCAGTTTGGGGGTAGCGGGAGGCTACACCGGGGAGCTGTTTTTT. It is translated as CASSLGVAGGYTGELFF.

This clonotype has a handful of counts. This chain uses TRBV2 with TRBJ2-7; the match to TRBD2 covers 10 bases. The length of the CDR3 is 13 residues. Unmatched junction bases numbered 3, after V lost 8 bases and J lost 2 bases. Per germline, CDR1 SNHLY and CDR2 FYNNEI. DNA for the CDR3: TGTGCCAGCGGCCTAGCGGGGGCCTACGAGCAGTACTTC. The encoded protein is CASGLAGAYEQYF.

This clonotype appeared many times. This rearrangement joins TRBV20-1 to TRBJ2-7, with 7 bases fitting TRBD1. The CDR3 runs 14 residues. Germline CDR1 and CDR2: DFQATT and SNEGSKA (reference sequence). V dropped 5 bases and J dropped 4; count of bases not matched to a gene: 11. This chain's CDR3 is CSAPKGAGQYEQYF. CDR3 bases: TGCAGTGCTCCCAAGGGGGCAGGACAGTACGAGCAGTACTTC.

V and J are TRBV29-1 and TRBJ1-6, with D hard to call. Between the trimmed V and J ends, which lost 4 bases and 3 bases, there was a span of 10 bases. This CDR3 spans 14 amino acids. CDR1 SQVTM and CDR2 ANQGSEA come from the germline V gene. CDR3 in DNA: TGCAGCGTTGCAATCGGCAGCTATAATTCACCCCTCCACTTT. This gives the protein CSVAIGSYNSPLHF. Combining the CDR3 with reference TRBV29-1 and TRBJ1-6 gives the whole variable domain SAVISQKPSRDICQRGTSLTIQCQVDSQVTMMFWYRQQPGQSLTLIATANQGSEATYESGFVIDKFPISRPNLTFSTLTVSNMSPEDSSIYLCSVAIGSYNSPLHFGNGTRLTVT.

This clonotype was counted many times. V is TRBV12-3 or TRBV12-4 and J is TRBJ1-4, with D maybe TRBD1 (5 bases). The CDR3 is 12 residues long. The V end lost 6 bases, the J end lost 15 bases, and 17 bases lay between the germline ends. In DNA, the CDR3 is TGTGCCAGCAGCTCTCTGGCGCAAGGGGTGTTTTTT. This gives the protein CASSSLAQGVFF.

This clonotype was picked up many times. The J gene is TRBJ1-1, the V gene TRBV2; 8 bases agree with TRBD1. J was trimmed by 1 base and V by 2 bases; bases with no gene match: 3. Germline CDR1 reads SNHLY; CDR2 reads FYNNEI. This CDR3 region has 15 residues. DNA of the CDR3: TGTGCCAGCAGTGAACAGGGGGCGAGGAACACTGAAGCTTTCTTT. Amino acids: CASSEQGARNTEAFF.

At least ten counts were recorded for this clonotype. The chain couples TRBV20-1 to TRBJ2-3; TRBD2 aligns across 7 bases. CDR1 and CDR2 (germline): DFQATT, SNEGSKA (reference sequence). Germline trimming cut 8 bases from V and 5 bases from J; bases unmatched to any gene: 10. The CDR3 loop spans 13 amino acids. The CDR3 DNA is TGCAGTTCCCCGATTGCGGGGGTAGATACGCAGTATTTT. Amino acid sequence: CSSPIAGVDTQYF.

Many counts were recorded for this clonotype. The chain has TRBV12-3 or TRBV12-4 and TRBJ2-2; 13 nucleotides agree with TRBD2. Unmatched junction bases numbered 7, after V lost 4 bases and J lost 11 bases. The length of the CDR3 is 15 residues. For the CDR3, the DNA is TGTGCCAGCAGTTCAGGGACTAGCGGGAATAATGAGCTGTTTTTT. Translated, it gives CASSSGTSGNNELFF.

This clonotype was detected many times. This chain joins TRBV4-1 and TRBJ2-1; D gene ambiguous. Per the germline V gene, CDR1 is MGHRA and CDR2 is YSYEKL. V shed 1 base and J shed 8 bases, with 9 bases lying between them. The CDR3 loop spans 13 amino acids. The CDR3 bases are TGCGCCAGCAGCCAAGTTGGCGAGCATGAGCAGTTCTTC. The encoded protein is CASSQVGEHEQFF.

This clonotype was found many times. The V and J genes are TRBV24-1 and TRBJ2-5, with TRBD2 matching 9 bases. This CDR3 has 14 residues. Per germline, CDR1 KGHDR and CDR2 SFDVKD. V gave up 3 bases and J gave up 5 bases; unmatched junction bases: 3. The CDR3 here is CATSDTAGGETQYF. The CDR3 DNA reads TGTGCCACCAGTGATACCGCGGGGGGGGAGACCCAGTACTTC.

There are many counts of this clonotype. This rearrangement joins TRBV12-3 or TRBV12-4 to TRBJ1-2; TRBD1 agrees at 10 bases. This CDR3 spans 13 amino acids. Unmatched junction bases numbered 6, after V lost 8 bases and J lost 6 bases. CDR3 sequence: CASSLDRGDGYTF. As DNA, the CDR3 is TGTGCCAGCTCTCTGGACAGGGGGGATGGCTACACCTTC.

This clonotype has ten or more counts. The CDR3 DNA reads as TGTGCCAGCAGTCCCGGGAGAAGGGACGAGCAGTACTTC. Protein product: CASSPGRRDEQYF. The chain combines TRBV12-3 or TRBV12-4 with TRBJ2-7; possibly TRBD2 for D (6 bases). The CDR3 loop spans 13 amino acids. Trimming shortened V by 5 bases and J by 5 bases, and 13 bases separated the two germline ends.

This clonotype was recorded at least ten times. V gene TRBV5-5 combines with J gene TRBJ2-5; D is ambiguous. From germline, CDR1 is SGHKS and CDR2 YYEKEE (reference sequence). This CDR3 region has 14 residues. V lost 2 bases to trimming and J lost 0 bases, with 8 bases between them. The CDR3 DNA reads as TGTGCCAGCAGCTTTCTGTACAACCAAGAGACCCAGTACTTC. This sequence encodes CASSFLYNQETQYF.

This clonotype was found many times. The CDR3 DNA sequence: TGCAGTGCTAGAGTGGCAGTCCAAGAGACCCAGTACTTC. Translating it yields CSARVAVQETQYF. The chain employs TRBV20-1 and TRBJ2-5; no clear D gene. V was clipped by 1 base and J by 1 base, with 7 bases between them. Germline CDR1 and CDR2: DFQATT and SNEGSKA (reference sequence). CDR3 size: 13 residues.

This sequence joins TRBV4-1 and TRBJ2-3; the match to TRBD2 covers 8 bases. The CDR3 loop spans 15 amino acids. V lost 9 bases, J lost 4 bases, and 12 bases stayed unmatched. Germline V gene data show CDR1 as MGHRA and CDR2 as YSYEKL. CDR3 DNA sequence: TGCGCCAGTCAACTTCCGGGACTAGAGCCAGATACGCAGTATTTT. This translates into CASQLPGLEPDTQYF.

This clonotype showed up many times. The rearrangement joins TRBV7-9 to TRBJ2-2, with D hard to call. The V end lost 2 bases, the J end lost 0 bases, and 10 bases lay between the germline ends. Germline V CDR1 and CDR2: SEHNR, FQNEAQ (reference sequence). The CDR3 is 16 amino acids. CDR3 amino acids: CASSLKTYSNTGELFF. DNA for the CDR3: TGTGCCAGCAGCTTAAAGACTTACTCGAACACCGGGGAGCTGTTTTTT.

This clonotype was seen repeatedly, ten times or more. This sequence joins TRBV6-5 and TRBJ1-3, with D unclear. Germline values: CDR1 MNHEY, CDR2 SVGAGI. Trimming removed 4 bases from V and 4 bases from J, with 20 bases in between. The CDR3 has 17 amino acids. The CDR3 region has the DNA TGTGCCAGCAGTTCCCCACGAGGTCGACCTGGGGGAAACACCATATATTTT. Protein product: CASSSPRGRPGGNTIYF.

This clonotype has ten or more counts. The chain joins TRBV7-2 to TRBJ2-3; 9 bases align to TRBD2. This CDR3 has 16 amino acids. Germline V gives CDR1 SGHTA, CDR2 FQGNSA. The J segment lost 5 bases and the V segment lost 2 bases, leaving 8 bases of the junction unmatched. CDR3 loop: CASSLWASGTRDTQYF. The CDR3 nucleotides are TGTGCCAGCAGCTTATGGGCTAGCGGGACGCGAGATACGCAGTATTTT.

In this sample, this clonotype turned up many times. The J gene is TRBJ2-5, the V gene TRBV5-1, with 9 bases matching TRBD1. The length of the CDR3 is 15 residues. From germline, CDR1 is SGHRS and CDR2 YFSETQ. The J segment lost 0 bases and the V segment lost 3 bases, leaving 3 bases of the junction unmatched. CDR3 DNA: TGCGCCAGCAGCTCGGGACAGGGCGACCAAGAGACCCAGTACTTC. Residues: CASSSGQGDQETQYF.

Concerning this clonotype: A read error is possible here, since a much larger clone lies one base away. CDR3 loop: CATSRTIMNPEAFF. The CDR3 DNA reads TGTGCCACCAGCAGAACGATTATGAACCCTGAAGCTTTCTTT. This sequence joins TRBV15 and TRBJ1-1; D not resolved. This CDR3 contains 14 residues. Per the germline V gene, CDR1 is LNHNV and CDR2 is YYDKDF (reference sequence). Combining the CDR3 with reference TRBV15 and TRBJ1-1 gives the whole variable domain DAMVIQNPRYQVTQFGKPVTLSCSQTLNHNVMYWYQQKSSQAPKLLFHYYDKDFNNEADTPDNFQSRRPNTSFCFLDIRSPGLGDTAMYLCATSRTIMNPEAFFGQGTRLTVV.

This clonotype was observed at least ten times. The genes are TRBV29-1 and TRBJ1-1; D gene uncertain. CDR3 length equals 11 residues. Germline CDR1 SQVTM, CDR2 ANQGSEA. The V end was cut by 3 bases, the J end by 4 bases, with 6 bases between. The CDR3 DNA reads as TGCAGCGTTGATGCTGGCACTGAAGCTTTCTTT. Its protein is CSVDAGTEAFF.

In its sample, this clonotype was seen many times. V usage is TRBV27 and J usage is TRBJ1-1; possible D gene TRBD1, 5 bases. CDR1 MNHEY and CDR2 SMNVEV come from the germline V gene (reference sequence). CDR3 length equals 16 residues. Trimming took 1 base from V and 4 from J, leaving 16 bases between them. The CDR3 loop reads CASSLFGQGGITEAFF. The DNA for the CDR3 is TGTGCCAGCAGTTTATTCGGGCAGGGTGGGATCACTGAAGCTTTCTTT.